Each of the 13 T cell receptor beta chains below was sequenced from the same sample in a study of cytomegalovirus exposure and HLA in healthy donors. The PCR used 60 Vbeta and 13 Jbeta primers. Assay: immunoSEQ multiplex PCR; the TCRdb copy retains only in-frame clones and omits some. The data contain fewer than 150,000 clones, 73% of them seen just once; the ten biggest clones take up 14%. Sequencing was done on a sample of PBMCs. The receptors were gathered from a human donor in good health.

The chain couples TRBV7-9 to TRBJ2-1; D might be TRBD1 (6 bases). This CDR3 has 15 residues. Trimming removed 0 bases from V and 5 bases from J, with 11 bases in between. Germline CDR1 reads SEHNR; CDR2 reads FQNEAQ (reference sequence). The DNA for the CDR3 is TGTGCCAGCAGCTTAGCACAGGGAACTGACAATGAGCAGTTCTTC. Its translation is CASSLAQGTDNEQFF.

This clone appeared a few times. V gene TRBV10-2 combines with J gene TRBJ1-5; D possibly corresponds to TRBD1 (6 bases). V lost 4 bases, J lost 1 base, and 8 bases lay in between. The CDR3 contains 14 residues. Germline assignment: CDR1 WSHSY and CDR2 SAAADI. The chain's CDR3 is CASSVGASNQPQHF. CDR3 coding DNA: TGCGCCAGCAGTGTGGGGGCGAGCAATCAGCCCCAGCATTTT.

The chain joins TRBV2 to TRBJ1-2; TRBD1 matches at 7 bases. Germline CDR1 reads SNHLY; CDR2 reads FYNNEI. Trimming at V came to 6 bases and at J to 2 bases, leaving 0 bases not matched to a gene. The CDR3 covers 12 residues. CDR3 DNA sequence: TGTGCCAGCAGGGACAGGAACTATGGCTACACCTTC. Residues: CASRDRNYGYTF.

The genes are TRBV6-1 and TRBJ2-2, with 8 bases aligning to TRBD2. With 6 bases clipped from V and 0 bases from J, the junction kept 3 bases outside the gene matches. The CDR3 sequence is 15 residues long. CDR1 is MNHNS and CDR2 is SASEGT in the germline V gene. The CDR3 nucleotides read TGTGCCAGCAGCAGACTAGCGTCGAACACCGGGGAGCTGTTTTTT. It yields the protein CASSRLASNTGELFF.

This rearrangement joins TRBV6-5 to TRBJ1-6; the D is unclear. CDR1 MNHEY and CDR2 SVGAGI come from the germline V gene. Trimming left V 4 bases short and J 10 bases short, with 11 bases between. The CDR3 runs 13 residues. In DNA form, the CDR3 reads TGTGCCAGCAGTTCAAACTTCAAGTCACCCCTCCACTTT. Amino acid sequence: CASSSNFKSPLHF.

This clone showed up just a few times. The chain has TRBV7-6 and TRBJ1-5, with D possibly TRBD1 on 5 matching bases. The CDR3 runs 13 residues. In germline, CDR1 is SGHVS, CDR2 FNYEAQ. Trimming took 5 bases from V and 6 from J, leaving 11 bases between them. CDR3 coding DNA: TGTGCCAGCAGCCCCGGACAAGCTCAGCCCCAGCATTTT. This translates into CASSPGQAQPQHF.

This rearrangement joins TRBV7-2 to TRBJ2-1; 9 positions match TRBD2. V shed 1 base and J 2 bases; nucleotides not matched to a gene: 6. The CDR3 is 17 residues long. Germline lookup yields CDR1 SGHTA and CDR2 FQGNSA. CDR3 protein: CASSLEGSSGAYNEQFF. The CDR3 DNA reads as TGTGCCAGCAGCTTAGAGGGGTCTAGCGGGGCCTACAATGAGCAGTTCTTC.

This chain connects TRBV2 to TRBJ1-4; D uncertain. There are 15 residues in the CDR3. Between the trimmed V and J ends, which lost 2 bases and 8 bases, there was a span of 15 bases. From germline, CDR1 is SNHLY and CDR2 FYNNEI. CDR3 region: CASSESGIRSEKLFF. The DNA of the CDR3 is TGTGCCAGCAGTGAAAGTGGCATACGTTCGGAAAAACTGTTTTTT. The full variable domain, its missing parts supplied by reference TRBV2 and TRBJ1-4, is EPEVTQTPSHQVTQMGQEVILRCVPISNHLYFYWYRQILGQKVEFLVSFYNNEISEKSEIFDDQFSVERPDGSNFTLKIRSTKLEDSAMYFCASSESGIRSEKLFFGSGTQLSVL.

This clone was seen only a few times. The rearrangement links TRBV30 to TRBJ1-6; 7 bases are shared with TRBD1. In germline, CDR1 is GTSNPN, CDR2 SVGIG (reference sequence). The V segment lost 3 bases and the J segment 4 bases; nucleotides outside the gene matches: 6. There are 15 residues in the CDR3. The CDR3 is CAWRGDSPYNSPLHF. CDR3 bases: TGTGCCTGGAGGGGGGACAGCCCTTATAATTCACCCCTCCACTTT.

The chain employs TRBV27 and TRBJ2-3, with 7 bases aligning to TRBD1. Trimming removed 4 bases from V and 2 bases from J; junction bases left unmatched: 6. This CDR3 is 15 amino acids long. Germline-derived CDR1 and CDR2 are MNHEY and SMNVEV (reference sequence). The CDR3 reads CASSYRGRLTDTQYF. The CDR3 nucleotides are TGTGCCAGCAGTTACAGGGGTAGGCTCACAGATACGCAGTATTTT.

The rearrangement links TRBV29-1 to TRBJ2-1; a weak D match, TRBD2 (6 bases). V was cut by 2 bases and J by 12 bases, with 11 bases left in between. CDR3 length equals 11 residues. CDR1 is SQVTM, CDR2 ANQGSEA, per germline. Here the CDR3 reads CSVELGGGQFF. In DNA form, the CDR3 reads TGCAGCGTTGAACTGGGAGGCGGGCAGTTCTTC.

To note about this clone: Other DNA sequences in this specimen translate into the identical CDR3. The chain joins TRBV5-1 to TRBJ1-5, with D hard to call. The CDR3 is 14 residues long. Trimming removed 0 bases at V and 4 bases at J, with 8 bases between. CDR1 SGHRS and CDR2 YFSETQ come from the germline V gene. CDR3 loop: CASSLDGRNQPQHF. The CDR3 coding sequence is TGCGCCAGCAGCTTGGATGGTCGGAATCAGCCCCAGCATTTT.

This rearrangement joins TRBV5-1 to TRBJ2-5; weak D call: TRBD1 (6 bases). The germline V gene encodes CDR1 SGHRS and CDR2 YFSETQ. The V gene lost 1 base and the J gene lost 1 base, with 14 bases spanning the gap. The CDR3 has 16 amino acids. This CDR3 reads CASSLTIQGRQETQYF. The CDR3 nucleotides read TGCGCCAGCAGCTTGACGATACAGGGTCGCCAAGAGACCCAGTACTTC.